The 16 T cell receptor beta chains below come from one sample, sequenced in a study of blood T cells in healthy people across ages. Through a sample-barcoded 5' primer and a J-beta primer mix, a second PCR was run for about 6 to 12 cycles. TCRdb re-called the 5' RACE reads with MiXCR, one entry per CDR3 protein. The data hold about 1,800,000 distinct CDR3 sequences, with roughly 28% observed a single time. The sample taken for sequencing was blood. The receptors derive from a woman in her 30s in good health.

The table lists this clonotype with many counts. The chain joins TRBV7-2 to TRBJ1-2; D perhaps matches TRBD1 (6 bases). The CDR3 runs to 14 residues. Germline V CDR1 and CDR2: SGHTA, FQGNSA. V was cut by 5 bases and J by 2 bases, with 12 bases left in between. The CDR3 nucleotides read TGTGCCAGCAGCCACAGGGAGCAGAACTATGGCTACACCTTC. Its protein is CASSHREQNYGYTF.

V is TRBV20-1 and J is TRBJ1-1; D is unresolved. The V gene's germline CDR1 is DFQATT and CDR2 SNEGSKA (reference sequence). Trimming removed 5 bases from V and 1 base from J, with 17 bases in between. The CDR3 has 15 amino acids. CDR3 nucleotide sequence: TGCAGTGCTCCGAAGGGTGGGGTGGAGAACACTGAAGCTTTCTTT. As protein: CSAPKGGVENTEAFF.

This clonotype came up a few times. This chain uses TRBV30 with TRBJ2-1; D is undetermined. With 4 bases removed from V and 1 base from J, the gap between germline ends came to 14 bases. CDR1 is GTSNPN, CDR2 SVGIG, per germline (reference sequence). This CDR3 comprises 15 residues. Here the CDR3 reads CAWTPPGASYNEQFF. CDR3 sequence (DNA): TGTGCCTGGACTCCGCCCGGAGCGTCCTACAATGAGCAGTTCTTC.

The V call is TRBV7-6, the J call TRBJ2-5; no clear D. V lost 5 bases and J 5 bases, leaving 21 bases between the germline ends. The CDR3 is made up of 16 amino acids. Germline CDR1 is SGHVS and CDR2 is FNYEAQ. The CDR3 is CASSPDTIILGETQYF. Written as DNA, the CDR3 is TGTGCCAGCAGCCCCGATACTATAATACTGGGGGAGACCCAGTACTTC.

A note on this clonotype: The junction shows a germline mismatch at one end, possibly a read error. J is TRBJ2-5 and V is TRBV15; 9 nucleotides line up with TRBD2. Germline V CDR1 and CDR2: LNHNV, YYDKDF (reference sequence). This CDR3 contains 17 residues. In nucleotides, the CDR3 is TGTGTCACCAGCAGTTGGAGTAGCGGGGGTGCGGCGGAGACCCAGTACTTC. Translation gives CVTSSWSSGGAAETQYF.

The chain combines TRBV11-1 with TRBJ2-1; D unclear. The end of the DNA is better explained by TRBJ2-7, so the J call may be wrong. Per germline, CDR1 SGHAT and CDR2 FQDESV (reference sequence). This CDR3 has 15 residues. The CDR3: CASSSRFRSYNEQYF. The CDR3 DNA is TGTGCCAGCAGCTCCAGGTTTCGCTCCTACAATGAGCAGTACTTC.

This clonotype appeared a few times. The J gene is TRBJ1-2, the V gene TRBV3-1; D remains unclear. The CDR3 runs to 14 residues. Per the germline V gene, CDR1 is LGHDT and CDR2 is YNNKEL (reference sequence). V was shortened by 1 base and J by 5 bases, with 11 bases between the two germline ends. The CDR3 spells CASSQAYRGYGYTF. The CDR3, as DNA: TGTGCCAGCAGCCAAGCCTATCGGGGTTATGGCTACACCTTC.

V and J are TRBV29-1 and TRBJ1-2; no reliable D call. Germline V lookup: CDR1 SQVTM, CDR2 ANQGSEA. V was trimmed by 7 bases and J by 8 bases, leaving 17 bases between them. The CDR3 covers 12 residues. The CDR3 loop reads CSAEVGSYGYTF. CDR3 DNA sequence: TGCAGCGCCGAGGTCGGGTCGTACGGCTACACCTTC.

This clonotype was seen more than once but under ten times. The V call is TRBV14, the J call TRBJ2-1; no clear D gene. Germline assignment: CDR1 SGHDN and CDR2 FVKESK. This CDR3 has 16 residues. Deletions cut 0 bases from V and 0 bases from J, with 9 bases between. CDR3 region: CASSQDQRSSYNEQFF. The CDR3 DNA is TGTGCCAGCAGCCAAGATCAACGGAGCTCCTACAATGAGCAGTTCTTC.

A few counts support this clonotype. A junction boundary mismatches the germline segment, possibly from a read error. This sequence joins TRBV2 and TRBJ1-1; the D is unclear. The CDR3 covers 15 residues. Germline V lookup: CDR1 SNHLY, CDR2 FYNNEI. CDR3 sequence (DNA): TGTACCAGCAGTGAAGCGCTGCGGGGTTGGACTGAAGCTTTCTTT. The encoded protein is CTSSEALRGWTEAFF.

J is TRBJ2-5 and V is TRBV6-5; D remains unclear. The CDR3 covers 16 residues. Germline V lookup: CDR1 MNHEY, CDR2 SVGAGI. Between the trimmed V and J ends, which lost 1 base and 4 bases, there was a span of 16 bases. The CDR3 DNA follows: TGTGCCAGCAGTTACTGGGGATCGTCAGGCCGAGAGACCCAGTACTTC. Amino acid sequence: CASSYWGSSGRETQYF.

In the case of this clonotype: Sequence at one end of the junction differs from germline and may be a read error. The chain links TRBV20-1 to TRBJ1-4; possible D gene TRBD1, 5 bases. CDR1 is DFQATT, CDR2 SNEGSKA, per germline (reference sequence). The length of the CDR3 is 13 residues. The CDR3 sequence is CSACPGTSEKRFF. CDR3 DNA: TGCAGTGCTTGCCCTGGGACTAGTGAAAAACGGTTTTTT.

Concerning this clonotype: A read error may be the cause here, since a much bigger clone is one base away. The genes are TRBV4-3 and TRBJ2-7; D could derive from TRBD1 or TRBD2 (5 bases each). V lost 0 bases, J lost 2 bases, and 14 bases lay in between. Germline CDR1 and CDR2: LGHNA and YSLEER. The CDR3 loop spans 16 amino acids. CDR3 DNA: TGCGCCAGCAGCCAAGATGCCGGGACCCTACCCTACGAGCAGTACTTC. This encodes CASSQDAGTLPYEQYF.

The table lists this clonotype with a few counts. V usage is TRBV12-3 or TRBV12-4 and J usage is TRBJ1-4; 7 bases align to TRBD1. The length of the CDR3 is 13 residues. Trimming took 3 bases from V and 10 from J; bases not matched to a gene: 5. The CDR3 here is CASSLAGGGKLFF. The CDR3 nucleotides read TGTGCCAGCAGTTTGGCAGGGGGGGGAAAACTGTTTTTT.

Notes on this clonotype: Germline and junction disagree at one end, which may indicate a read error. This sequence joins TRBV12-3 or TRBV12-4 and TRBJ2-7, with D unresolved. This CDR3 contains 13 residues. The CDR3 region has the DNA TGTGCCAGCAGTTTTCAAGTCTCCTACGAGCGGTACTTC. It yields the protein CASSFQVSYERYF.

The CDR3 is CASVGGLLNTEAFF. Written as DNA, the CDR3 is TGTGCCAGCGTCGGGGGACTCCTGAACACTGAAGCTTTCTTT. The rearrangement joins TRBV6-1 to TRBJ1-1; tentatively, D is TRBD1 (5 bases). Germline assignment: CDR1 MNHNS and CDR2 SASEGT. CDR3 length: 14 amino acids. Trimming took 8 bases from V and 0 from J, leaving 13 bases between them.